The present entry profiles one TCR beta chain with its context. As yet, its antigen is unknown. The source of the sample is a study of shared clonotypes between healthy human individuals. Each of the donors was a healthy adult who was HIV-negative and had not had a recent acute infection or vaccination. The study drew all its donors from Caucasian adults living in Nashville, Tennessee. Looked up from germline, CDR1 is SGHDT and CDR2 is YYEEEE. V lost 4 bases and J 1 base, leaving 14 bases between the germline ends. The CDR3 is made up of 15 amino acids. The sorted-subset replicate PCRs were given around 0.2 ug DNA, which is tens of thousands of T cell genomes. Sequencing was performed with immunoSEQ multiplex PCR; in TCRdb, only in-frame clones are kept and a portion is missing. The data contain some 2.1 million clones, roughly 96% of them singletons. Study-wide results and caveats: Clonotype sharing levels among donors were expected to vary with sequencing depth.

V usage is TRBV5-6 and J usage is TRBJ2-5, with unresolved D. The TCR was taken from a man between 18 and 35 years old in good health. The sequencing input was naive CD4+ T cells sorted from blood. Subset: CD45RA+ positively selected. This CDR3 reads CASSPTLRPQETQYF. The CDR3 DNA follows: TGTGCCAGCAGCCCCACCTTACGACCCCAAGAGACCCAGTACTTC.